Presented here are 28 T cell receptor beta chains from one specimen sequenced in a study of molecular identifiers for immune sequencing clone quantification. One entry per CDR3 protein results from TCRdb running MiXCR on the PCR reads. The sample includes a few hundred thousand distinct CDR3 sequences, 20% to 25% of them seen just once. The sequencing sample was made of naive CD8+ T cells from blood, with Jurkat cell RNA spiked in. Subset defined: FACS-sorted CD8+CD4-CCR7+CD45RA+ naive T cells. Receptors were obtained from a human donor in good health. Some libraries in this study had Jurkat cell RNA spiked in.

This clonotype was seen only a few times. CDR3 sequence (DNA): TGTGCCAGCAGCTATGGCGGAGGAGCTACCTACGAGCAGTACTTC. Protein: CASSYGGGATYEQYF. The chain uses TRBV5-4 and TRBJ2-7, with D possibly TRBD2 on 5 matching bases. The germline V gene encodes CDR1 SGHNT and CDR2 YYREEE (reference sequence). The CDR3 is 15 amino acids. The V gene lost 3 bases and the J gene lost 2 bases, with 15 bases spanning the gap.

About this clonotype: This may be a read error, as it is one base from a much larger clone. The V and J genes are TRBV5-1 and TRBJ1-1; D perhaps matches TRBD1 (5 bases). Germline V gene sequence: CDR1 SGHRS, CDR2 YFSETQ. This CDR3 contains 16 residues. The CDR3 region is CASSLAWDGLNTEALF. The DNA of the CDR3 is TGCGCCAGCAGCTTGGCCTGGGACGGATTGAACACTGAAGCTCTCTTT.

This clonotype has more than one count but fewer than ten. The chain links TRBV4-3 to TRBJ2-1; no definite D call. The CDR3 loop spans 14 amino acids. The germline CDR1 and CDR2 sequences are LGHNA and YSLEER. V was trimmed by 0 bases and J by 8 bases, leaving 11 bases between them. In DNA form, the CDR3 reads TGCGCCAGCAGCCAAGATCGGTCCTGGGATGAGCAGTTCTTC. This sequence encodes CASSQDRSWDEQFF.

Comment on this clonotype: A read error may account for a junction end that differs from germline. This sequence joins TRBV12-3 or TRBV12-4 and TRBJ1-4; D is perhaps TRBD1 (5 bases). The CDR3 has 16 amino acids. The chain's CDR3 is CASSPHFGGFVEKLVF. The CDR3 DNA reads as TGTGCCAGCAGTCCACACTTTGGGGGGTTCGTTGAAAAACTGGTTTTT.

This clonotype was counted many times. This rearrangement joins TRBV4-1 to TRBJ2-3; 12 bases align to TRBD2. The CDR3 contains 16 residues. From germline, CDR1 is MGHRA and CDR2 YSYEKL. V shed 1 base, J shed 5 bases, and the junction held 4 bases outside the gene matches. The CDR3 region has the DNA TGCGCCAGCAGCCAAGCTAGCGGGGGGGCAGGAGATACGCAGTATTTT. Translation gives CASSQASGGAGDTQYF.

Ten or more counts support this clonotype. The CDR3 protein is CASSKVVLASADTQYF. The CDR3 nucleotides read TGTGCCAGCAGCAAAGTAGTTCTGGCCAGCGCAGATACGCAGTATTTT. The V call is TRBV21-1, the J call TRBJ2-3. TRBV21-1 represents a pseudogene. The CDR3 extends over 16 amino acids.

At least ten counts were recorded for this clonotype. CDR3 in amino acids: CSGALADSYEQYF. DNA of the CDR3: TGCAGTGGTGCACTAGCGGACTCCTACGAGCAGTACTTC. V usage is TRBV20-1 and J usage is TRBJ2-7, with TRBD2 matching over 8 bases. CDR1 is DFQATT and CDR2 is SNEGSKA in the germline V gene (reference sequence). The V and J ends lost 7 bases and 0 bases, in that order; junction bases with no gene match: 5. The CDR3 has 13 amino acids.

This clonotype was seen repeatedly, ten times or more. Here the CDR3 reads CASSSYSSGSLTDTQYF. The CDR3 bases are TGTGCCAGCAGTTCTTACTCTAGCGGGAGTCTCACAGATACGCAGTATTTT. The chain employs TRBV28 and TRBJ2-3; TRBD2 aligns across 10 bases. There are 17 residues in the CDR3. V was clipped by 4 bases and J by 2 bases; unmatched bases: 9. The germline V gene has CDR1 MDHEN and CDR2 SYDVKM.

This clonotype was observed a few times. This sequence joins TRBV12-3 or TRBV12-4 and TRBJ2-2, with 8 bases that match TRBD1. V lost 6 bases to trimming and J lost 3 bases; unmatched junction nucleotides: 6. There are 15 residues in the CDR3. CDR3: CASRVLTGDTGELFF. CDR3 DNA sequence: TGTGCCAGCAGGGTCCTGACAGGGGACACCGGGGAGCTGTTTTTT.

This clonotype was seen only a few times. The V call is TRBV20-1, the J call TRBJ2-3, with unresolved D. The CDR3 consists of 13 residues. V dropped 3 bases and J dropped 3 bases, with 10 bases sitting between them. Per germline, CDR1 DFQATT and CDR2 SNEGSKA (reference sequence). CDR3 bases: TGCAGTGCTAGCTTACTTCTGACAGATACGCAGTATTTT. Protein sequence: CSASLLLTDTQYF.

This clonotype turned up a few times. A junction boundary mismatches the germline segment, possibly from a read error. V usage is TRBV6-2 or TRBV6-3 and J usage is TRBJ2-1; weak D call: TRBD2 (6 bases). In germline, CDR1 is MNHEY, CDR2 SVGEGT. This CDR3 has 15 residues. The CDR3, as DNA: TGTGCCGGCAGTTACAGCTTAGCGGCCTACAATGAGCAGTTCTTC. The encoded protein is CAGSYSLAAYNEQFF.

The chain joins TRBV7-9 to TRBJ1-2; unclear D gene. V was pared by 5 bases and J by 3 bases, with 16 bases between. The CDR3 loop spans 15 amino acids. The germline V gene has CDR1 SEHNR and CDR2 FQNEAQ (reference sequence). The CDR3 loop is CASSTRTGFDYGYTF. The CDR3 region has the DNA TGTGCCAGCAGCACCCGGACGGGGTTCGACTATGGCTACACCTTC.

This clonotype was seen many times. The chain couples TRBV4-1 to TRBJ1-5; D remains ambiguous. The V and J ends lost 1 base and 0 bases respectively, with 7 bases between them. The CDR3 is made up of 15 amino acids. CDR1 is MGHRA, CDR2 YSYEKL, per germline. The CDR3 bases are TGCGCCAGCAGCCAAGGTACCACTAGCAATCAGCCCCAGCATTTT. This encodes CASSQGTTSNQPQHF.

The chain links TRBV20-1 to TRBJ2-7, with 10 nucleotides matching TRBD2. The CDR3 loop spans 15 amino acids. Germline V CDR1 and CDR2: DFQATT, SNEGSKA (reference sequence). Trimming at V came to 2 bases and at J to 5 bases, leaving 9 bases not matched to a gene. In nucleotides, the CDR3 is TGCAGTGCTAGAATTCTAGCGGGAGTATACAACGAGCAGTACTTC. This encodes CSARILAGVYNEQYF.

This sequence joins TRBV4-3 and TRBJ2-1; 9 bases match TRBD2. The J segment lost 7 bases and the V segment lost 0 bases, leaving 10 bases of the junction unmatched. CDR1 is LGHNA, CDR2 YSLEER, per germline. The CDR3 contains 17 residues. The CDR3 bases are TGCGCCAGCAGCCAAGATCCCAGACTAGCGGACTTAAATGAGCAGTTCTTC. Protein product: CASSQDPRLADLNEQFF.

A word on this clonotype: This could be a read error, since a much larger clone is one nucleotide away. The chain employs TRBV7-2 and TRBJ1-5; the D gene is possibly TRBD1 (5 bases). There are 15 residues in the CDR3. Germline V gene sequence: CDR1 SGHTA, CDR2 FQGNSA. The CDR3 sequence: CASSPGRTSNQSQHF. CDR3 DNA: TGTGCCAGCAGCCCGGGACGGACTAGCAATCAGTCCCAGCATTTT.

This clonotype was seen at least ten times. The gene calls are TRBV5-1 and TRBJ2-7; D unclear. The germline CDR1 and CDR2 sequences are SGHRS and YFSETQ. Trimming left V 0 bases short and J 3 bases short, with 7 bases between. The CDR3 length is 13 residues. CDR3 coding DNA: TGCGCCAGCAGCTTGGAGGCCGGCTACGAGCAGTACTTC. As protein: CASSLEAGYEQYF.

This clonotype was picked up many times. The chain carries TRBV27 and TRBJ1-1; 7 bases map to TRBD1. Germline CDR1 is MNHEY and CDR2 is SMNVEV (reference sequence). V lost 0 bases and J lost 4; bases outside the gene matches: 5. The CDR3 spans 15 residues. As DNA, the CDR3 is TGTGCCAGCAGTTTATCAGGGGGCGGTGGCACTGAAGCTTTCTTT. Amino acids: CASSLSGGGGTEAFF.

The sample holds many counts of this clonotype. V gene TRBV20-1 combines with J gene TRBJ2-1, with TRBD2 as a possible D gene (6 bases). The CDR3 is made up of 13 amino acids. Germline CDR1 DFQATT, CDR2 SNEGSKA (reference sequence). The V end was cut by 4 bases, the J end by 7 bases, with 14 bases between. CDR3 DNA: TGCAGTGCTACTGCTGGGGGGTTGAATGAGCAGTTCTTC. It translates to CSATAGGLNEQFF.

The gene calls are TRBV4-3 and TRBJ2-7, with a possible D match to TRBD2 (6 bases). The germline V gene encodes CDR1 LGHNA and CDR2 YSLEER. The CDR3 sequence is 13 residues long. The V gene lost 1 base and the J gene lost 7 bases, with 11 bases spanning the gap. CDR3 amino acids: CASSQGSGEEQYF. The DNA of the CDR3 is TGCGCCAGCAGCCAAGGGTCGGGGGAAGAGCAGTACTTC.

This chain uses TRBV3-1 with TRBJ2-3; 10 nucleotides match TRBD2. The CDR3 contains 18 residues. Germline CDR1 and CDR2: LGHDT and YNNKEL (reference sequence). V shed 0 bases, J shed 4 bases, and the junction held 10 bases outside the gene matches. CDR3 nucleotide sequence: TGTGCCAGCAGCCAAGACCCGGGGCTAGCGGGAGACCCAGATACGCAGTATTTT. Its translation: CASSQDPGLAGDPDTQYF.

This clonotype was seen repeatedly, ten times or more. The chain is built from TRBV15 and TRBJ2-3; tentatively, D is TRBD1 (6 bases). CDR1 and CDR2 (germline): LNHNV, YYDKDF (reference sequence). The ends were cut back, 1 base at V and 7 bases at J, with 27 bases in the middle. The CDR3 has 19 residues. The CDR3 spells CATSRVPTLDRRGVNTQYF. The CDR3, as DNA: TGTGCCACCAGCAGAGTCCCTACACTGGACAGACGGGGAGTTAATACGCAGTATTTT.

Notes on this clonotype: Since a much larger clone is just one base distant, this may be a read error. The V call is TRBV7-9, the J call TRBJ2-7; D is ambiguous. CDR1 and CDR2 (germline): SEHNR, FQNEAQ (reference sequence). V lost 3 bases and J 6 bases, leaving 9 bases between the germline ends. The length of the CDR3 is 12 residues. The CDR3 coding sequence is TGTGCCAGCAGCTTGGCAGTGTCCGAGCAGTACTTC. Its translation is CASSLAVSEQYF. Using reference TRBV7-9 and TRBJ2-7 for the parts outside the CDR3, the full variable domain is DTGVSQNPRHKITKRGQNVTFRCDPISEHNRLYWYRQTLGQGPEFLTYFQNEAQLEKSRLLSDRFSAERPKGSFSTLEIQRTEQGDSAMYLCASSLAVSEQYFGPGTRLTVT.

Note on this clonotype: The conserved phenylalanine or tryptophan normally closing the CDR3 is absent here, so this likely arose from a read error. This chain joins TRBV28 and TRBJ2-4; 8 bases map to TRBD2. There are 14 residues in the CDR3. With 6 bases clipped from V and 8 bases from J, the junction kept 9 bases outside the gene matches. Germline lookup yields CDR1 MDHEN and CDR2 SYDVKM. DNA of the CDR3: TGTGCCAGCAGCCCCCCCGGGGGGGGGGACATTCAGTACTCC. It translates to CASSPPGGGDIQYS.

In regard to this clonotype: Its ends do not fully match the called genes, so a read error is possible. CDR3 in amino acids: CASSQVAGGPLHF. The CDR3 nucleotides read TGTGCCAGCAGCCAAGTTGCTGGGGGACCCCTGCATTTT. This chain joins TRBV3-1 and TRBJ1-5, with TRBD1 as a possible D gene (5 bases). Germline CDR1 and CDR2: LGHDT and YNNKEL (reference sequence). The CDR3 consists of 13 residues.

This clonotype was picked up many times. The chain uses TRBV2 and TRBJ2-7; D gene ambiguous. Per the germline V gene, CDR1 is SNHLY and CDR2 is FYNNEI. V was shortened by 1 base and J by 2 bases, with 9 bases between the two germline ends. This CDR3 has 14 amino acids. Here the CDR3 reads CASSEGGRTYEQYF. The DNA of the CDR3 is TGTGCCAGCAGTGAAGGTGGGCGGACCTACGAGCAGTACTTC.

This clonotype was recorded a few times. The chain recombines TRBV6-5 with TRBJ1-5; a weak D match, TRBD1 (5 bases). Trimming removed 6 bases at V and 3 bases at J, with 9 bases between. The CDR3 totals 13 residues. From germline, CDR1 is MNHEY and CDR2 SVGAGI. This chain's CDR3 is CASSDSNNQPQHF. CDR3 coding DNA: TGTGCCAGCAGCGACAGTAACAATCAGCCCCAGCATTTT.

This clonotype has just a few counts. The V call is TRBV7-9, the J call TRBJ2-3; 8 bases align to TRBD2. V dropped 0 bases and J dropped 1; count of bases not matched to a gene: 6. CDR3 length equals 17 residues. CDR1 is SEHNR and CDR2 is FQNEAQ in the germline V gene (reference sequence). The CDR3 sequence is CASSLARGSGGTDTQYF. CDR3 sequence (DNA): TGTGCCAGCAGCTTAGCGCGGGGTAGCGGGGGCACAGATACGCAGTATTTT.